This TCR beta chain was observed in a study of Ad26.COV2.S vaccination and SARS-CoV-2 variants. Treatment meaning: some 20 received Ad26.COV2.S at low or high dose, single or two shots; about 5 received placebo; per-sample allocation not given. Sample collection was performed on day 63 after the first vaccine or placebo injection. This CDR3 has 14 residues. V trimming: 3 bases; J trimming: 2 bases; junction bases outside the gene matches: 6. Germline CDR1 is DFQATT and CDR2 is SNEGSKA (reference sequence). Repertoires were generated with immunoSEQ multiplex PCR, while TCRdb's copy carries only in-frame clones and drops some. The table has around 450,000 clones, roughly 87% seen once; the top ten hold approximately 4.3%.

The receptor was isolated from a person between 18 and 60 years old who received the Ad26.COV2.S COVID-19 vaccine or a placebo. The chain couples TRBV20-1 to TRBJ1-2; 7 positions match TRBD1. The sequences come from peripheral blood, collected in a trial of Ad26.COV2.S vaccine versus placebo. CDR3 bases: TGCAGTGCTAGTTCCAGGGGGGGGAACTATGGCTACACCTTC. This gives the protein CSASSRGGNYGYTF.